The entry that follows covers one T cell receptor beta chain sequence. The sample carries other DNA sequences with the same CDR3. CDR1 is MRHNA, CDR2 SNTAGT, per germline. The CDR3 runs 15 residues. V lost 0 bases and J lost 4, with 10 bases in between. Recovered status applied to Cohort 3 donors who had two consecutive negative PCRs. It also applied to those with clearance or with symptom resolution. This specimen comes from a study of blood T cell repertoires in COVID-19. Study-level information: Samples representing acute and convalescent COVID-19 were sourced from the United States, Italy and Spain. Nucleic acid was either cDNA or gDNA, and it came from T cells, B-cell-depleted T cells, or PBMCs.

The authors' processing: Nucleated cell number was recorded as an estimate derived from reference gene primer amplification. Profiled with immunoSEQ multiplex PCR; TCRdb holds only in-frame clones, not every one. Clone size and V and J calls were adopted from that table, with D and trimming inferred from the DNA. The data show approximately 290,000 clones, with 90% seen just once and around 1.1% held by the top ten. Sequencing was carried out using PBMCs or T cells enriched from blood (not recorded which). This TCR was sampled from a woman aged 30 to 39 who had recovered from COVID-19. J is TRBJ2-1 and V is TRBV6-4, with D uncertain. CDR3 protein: CASSDSGSSYNEQFF. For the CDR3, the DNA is TGTGCCAGCAGTGACTCTGGCTCTAGTTACAATGAGCAGTTCTTC.